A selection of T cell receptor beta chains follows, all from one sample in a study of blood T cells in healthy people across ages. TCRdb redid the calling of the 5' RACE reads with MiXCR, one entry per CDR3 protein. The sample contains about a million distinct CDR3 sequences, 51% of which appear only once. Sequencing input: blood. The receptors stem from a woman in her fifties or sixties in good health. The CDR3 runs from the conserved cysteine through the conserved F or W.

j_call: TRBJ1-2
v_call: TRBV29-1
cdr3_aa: CSVGGGQVYGYTF

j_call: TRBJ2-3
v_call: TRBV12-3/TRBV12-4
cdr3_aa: CASSLTRSNTDTQYF

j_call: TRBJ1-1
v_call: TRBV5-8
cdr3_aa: CASREGLTEAFF

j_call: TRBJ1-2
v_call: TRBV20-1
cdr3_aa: CSATKTNYGYTF

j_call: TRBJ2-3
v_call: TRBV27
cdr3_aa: CASSIPLGGTDTQYF

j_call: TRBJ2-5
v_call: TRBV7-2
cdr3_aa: CASRLAGVRETQYF

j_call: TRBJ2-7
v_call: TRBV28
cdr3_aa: CASSLEGGGYEQYF

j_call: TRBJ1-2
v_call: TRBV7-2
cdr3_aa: CASSSSLPGQGISGYTF

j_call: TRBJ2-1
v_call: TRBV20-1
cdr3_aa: CSALTRLAYNEQFF

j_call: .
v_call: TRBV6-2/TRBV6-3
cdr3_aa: CASSGTIGYEQYF

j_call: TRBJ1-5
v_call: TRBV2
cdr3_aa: CASRFTGSGNQPQHF

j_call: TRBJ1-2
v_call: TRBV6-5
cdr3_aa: CASRNAGGGSYGYTF

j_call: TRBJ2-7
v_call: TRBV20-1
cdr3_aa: CRARETGPYEQYF

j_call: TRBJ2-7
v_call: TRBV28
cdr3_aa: CASKGLDEQYF

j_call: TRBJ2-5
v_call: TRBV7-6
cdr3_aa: CASSSWDRGREQYF

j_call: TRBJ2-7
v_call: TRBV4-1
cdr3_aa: CASSRKGVVAESPSYEQYF